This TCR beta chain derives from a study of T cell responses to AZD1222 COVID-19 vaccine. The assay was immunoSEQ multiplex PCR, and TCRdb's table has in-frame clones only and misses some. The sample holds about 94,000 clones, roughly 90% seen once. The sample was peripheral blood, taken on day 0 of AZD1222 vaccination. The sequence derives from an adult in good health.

CDR3 in amino acids: CASSFQTGTEVDTQYF. DNA of the CDR3: TGTGCCAGCAGCTTTCAGACCGGGACAGAAGTAGATACGCAGTATTTT. The V and J genes are TRBV7-6 and TRBJ2-3; 7 bases align to TRBD1. This CDR3 spans 16 amino acids. Trimming at V came to 3 bases and at J to 5 bases, leaving 11 bases not matched to a gene. Germline CDR1 SGHVS, CDR2 FNYEAQ.